A single sample is the source of the 2 T cell receptor beta chains below, sequenced in a study of CD4+ T cells in melanoma (dated by TCRdb to between 2021 and 2023). Library preparation was by the immunoSEQ multiplex PCR assay. TCRdb took this table from immuneACCESS and kept in-frame rearrangements with V and J called. Such tables lack part of the clones; where checked against another copy, unresolved V genes explain under half of the gap, and the rest is unexplained. Counted in this sample were over 7,500 clones; roughly two thirds of them appeared once. Around a fifth of the sample comes from the top ten. The sequencing input was peripheral blood. These receptor sequences come from a human donor with melanoma.

The chain combines TRBV9 with TRBJ1-2, with D hard to call. The ends were cut back, 0 bases at V and 6 bases at J, with 3 bases in the middle. This CDR3 has 11 residues. Germline V gene sequence: CDR1 SGDLS, CDR2 YYNGEE. DNA of the CDR3: TGTGCCAGCAGCGTAGATAATGGCTACACCTTC. It encodes CASSVDNGYTF.

This clone rates as large. The chain's CDR3 is CASSLDRGRTEAFF. CDR3 DNA: TGTGCCAGCAGCTTGGACAGGGGGAGAACTGAAGCTTTCTTT. This chain uses TRBV7-9 with TRBJ1-1; 10 nucleotides align to TRBD1. Germline V gene sequence: CDR1 SEHNR, CDR2 FQNEAQ (reference sequence). V trimming: 3 bases; J trimming: 5 bases; junction bases outside the gene matches: 3. The CDR3 consists of 14 residues.